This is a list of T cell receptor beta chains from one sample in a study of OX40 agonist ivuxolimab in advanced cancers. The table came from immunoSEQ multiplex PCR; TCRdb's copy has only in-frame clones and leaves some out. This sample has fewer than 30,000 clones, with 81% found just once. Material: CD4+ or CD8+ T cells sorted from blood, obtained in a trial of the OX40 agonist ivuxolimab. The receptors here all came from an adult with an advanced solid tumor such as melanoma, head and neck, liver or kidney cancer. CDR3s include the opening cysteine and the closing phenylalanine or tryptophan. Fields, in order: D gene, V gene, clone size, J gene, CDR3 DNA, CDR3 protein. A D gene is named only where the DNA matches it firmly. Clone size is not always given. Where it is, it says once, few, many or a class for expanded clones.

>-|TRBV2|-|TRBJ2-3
TGTGCCAGCAGTGAATATTCATTGGGGTTCACAGATACGCAGTATTTT
CASSEYSLGFTDTQYF
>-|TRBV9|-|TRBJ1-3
TGTGCCAGCAGCGGAGGGACATTCGAGTCTGGTGGAAACACCATATATTTT
CASSGGTFESGGNTIYF
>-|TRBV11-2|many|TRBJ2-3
TGTGCCAGCAGCCCGGGACTTAACACAGATACGCAGTATTTT
CASSPGLNTDTQYF
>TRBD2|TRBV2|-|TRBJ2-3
TGTGCCAGCATTGGGACTAACACAGATACGCAGTATTTT
CASIGTNTDTQYF
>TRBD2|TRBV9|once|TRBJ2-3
TGTGCCAGCAGCGTAGGAGTAGCGGGGTTCACAGATACGCAGTATTTT
CASSVGVAGFTDTQYF
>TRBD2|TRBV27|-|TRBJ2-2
TGTGCCAGCAGTTTATCCGAGACTAGCGGGATAGGTTGGACCGGGGAGCTGTTTTTT
CASSLSETSGIGWTGELFF
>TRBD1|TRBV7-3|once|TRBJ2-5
TGTGCCAGCAGCTTAGCAGGGACAGGCCAAGAGACCCAGTACTTC
CASSLAGTGQETQYF
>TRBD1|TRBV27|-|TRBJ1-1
TGTGCCAGCAGTCTGACCTACAGGGGTGAGAACACTGAAGCTTTCTTT
CASSLTYRGENTEAFF
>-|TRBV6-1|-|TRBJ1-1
TGTGCCAGCAGACAACGGGACATAATGAACACTGAAGCTTTCTTT
CASRQRDIMNTEAFF
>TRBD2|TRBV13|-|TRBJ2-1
TGTGCCAGCACCTCTGGACGTAGACTAGCGTCGGACAATGAGCAGTTCTTC
CASTSGRRLASDNEQFF
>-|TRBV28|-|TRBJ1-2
TGTGCCAGCAGCCTGACAGGCGATAACTATGGCTACACCTTC
CASSLTGDNYGYTF
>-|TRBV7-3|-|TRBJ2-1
TGTGCCAGCAGCTTAGCGACTAGTGTTAATGAGCAGTTCTTC
CASSLATSVNEQFF
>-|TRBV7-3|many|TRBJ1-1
TGTGCCAGCAGCTTCGTTCCCGTGAACACTGAAGCTTTCTTT
CASSFVPVNTEAFF
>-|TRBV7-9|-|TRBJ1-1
TGTGCCAGCAGCTTAATTGGAGTTAACACTGAAGCTTTCTTT
CASSLIGVNTEAFF
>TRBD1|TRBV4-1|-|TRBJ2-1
TGCGCCAGCAGCCAAGTTGACAGGGAGAGGAATGAGCAGTTCTTC
CASSQVDRERNEQFF
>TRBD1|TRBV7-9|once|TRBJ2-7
TGTGCCAGCAGCTTATCGGACAGGGACGAGCAGTACTTC
CASSLSDRDEQYF
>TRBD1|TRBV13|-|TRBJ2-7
TGTGCCAGCAGCCGCGACAGGGGCGAGCAGTACTTC
CASSRDRGEQYF
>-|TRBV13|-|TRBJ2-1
TGTGCCAGCAGCTTAGGGCAGTCCTCCTACAATGAGCAGTTCTTC
CASSLGQSSYNEQFF
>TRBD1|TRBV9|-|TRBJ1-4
TGTGCCAGCAGCGTCACATATTTGGAGGGACAGGGGAATGAAAAACTGTTTTTT
CASSVTYLEGQGNEKLFF
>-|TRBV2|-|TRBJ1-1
TGTGCCAGCAGTGAAGATGGGGGATGGAACACTGAAGCTTTCTTT
CASSEDGGWNTEAFF
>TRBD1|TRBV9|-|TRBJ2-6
TGTGCCAGCAGCGTCACAGGGGCCCCTGGGGCCAACGTCCTGACTTTC
CASSVTGAPGANVLTF
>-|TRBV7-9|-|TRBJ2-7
TGTGCCAGCAGCCCGTCACCAGGGTCTGACTCCTACGAGCAGTACTTC
CASSPSPGSDSYEQYF
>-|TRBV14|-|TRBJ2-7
TGTGCCAGCAGCCAAGGGGGAGCGTTTACCTACGAGCAGTACTTC
CASSQGGAFTYEQYF
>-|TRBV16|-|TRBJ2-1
TGTGCCAGCAGCCACCCAGGGACGTCTTTTTATGAGCAGTTCTTC
CASSHPGTSFYEQFF
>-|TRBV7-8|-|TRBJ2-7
TGTGCCAGCAGCTTAGATTTAACAGGCCGACAGGAGCAGTACTTC
CASSLDLTGRQEQYF
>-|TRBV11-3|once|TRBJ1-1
TGTGCCAGCAGCTTACCCTTGACTGAAGCTTTCTTT
CASSLPLTEAFF
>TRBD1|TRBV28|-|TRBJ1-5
TGTGCCAGCAGTTGGGACAGAAGGAATCAGCCCCAGCATTTT
CASSWDRRNQPQHF
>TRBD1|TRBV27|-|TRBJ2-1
TGTGCCAGCAGTTTAACTTACGGGGACAGGGGGCTCGACCGTGAGCAGTTCTTC
CASSLTYGDRGLDREQFF
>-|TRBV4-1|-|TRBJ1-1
TGCGCCAGCAGCCCGACAGGTTGGGGGACTGAAGCTTTCTTT
CASSPTGWGTEAFF
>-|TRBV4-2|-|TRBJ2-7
TGTGCCAGCAGTCACAGGGAGCGCGAGCAGTACTTC
CASSHREREQYF
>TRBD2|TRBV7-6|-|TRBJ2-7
TGTGCCAGCAGCATTACTAGCGGGGAAACCTACGAGCAGTACTTC
CASSITSGETYEQYF
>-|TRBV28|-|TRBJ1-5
TGTGCCAGCAGCTGGTCCGGGGCTAGCAATCAGCCCCAGCATTTT
CASSWSGASNQPQHF
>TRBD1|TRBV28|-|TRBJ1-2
TGTGCCAGCAGTACCAAGGACAGGGTTAGCTATGGCTACACCTTC
CASSTKDRVSYGYTF
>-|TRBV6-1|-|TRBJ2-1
TGTGCCAGCAGGGACAGTTACTCCTACAATGAGCAGTTCTTC
CASRDSYSYNEQFF
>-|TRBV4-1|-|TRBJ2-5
TGCGCCAGCAGTGAAAAGGCAGGGATGGAGACCCAGTACTTC
CASSEKAGMETQYF
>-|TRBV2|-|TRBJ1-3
TGTGCCAGCAGCGCAACTCGACAGGTTCGAGGAAACACCATATATTTT
CASSATRQVRGNTIYF
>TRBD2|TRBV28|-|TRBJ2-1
TGTGCCAGCAGTTTGGCCACTAGCGGGGACTACAATGAGCAGTTCTTC
CASSLATSGDYNEQFF
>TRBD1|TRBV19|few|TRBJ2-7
TGTGCCAGTCAATCCGGGACAGGGGCCTACGAGCAGTACTTC
CASQSGTGAYEQYF
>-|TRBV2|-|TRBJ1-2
TGTGCCAGCAGTCCCTCAGGGGCATGGAAGTTTTATGGCTACACCTTC
CASSPSGAWKFYGYTF
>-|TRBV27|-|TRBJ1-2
TGTGCCAGCAGTTTATCGATAAACGGGGTTGGCTACACCTTC
CASSLSINGVGYTF
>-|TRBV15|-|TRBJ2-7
TGTGCCACCAGCGTAGGGGGCTCCTACGAGCAGTACTTC
CATSVGGSYEQYF
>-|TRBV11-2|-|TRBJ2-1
TGTGCTAGCGGACCCACCCCCTCCTACAATGAGCAGTTCTTC
CASGPTPSYNEQFF
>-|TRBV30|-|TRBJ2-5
TGTGCCTGGGCGGGACAACAAGAGACCCAGTACTTC
CAWAGQQETQYF
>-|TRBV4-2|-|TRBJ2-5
TGTGCCAGTCGAGCAGGTGAGGGGACCCAGTACTTC
CASRAGEGTQYF
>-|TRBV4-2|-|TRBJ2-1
TGTGCCAGCAGCCAAGAGCGGGTGACAGACGACAATGAGCAGTTCTTC
CASSQERVTDDNEQFF